This TCR beta chain came from a study of blood T cell repertoires in COVID-19. Deletions cut 8 bases from V and 8 bases from J, with 16 bases between. CDR1 and CDR2 from the germline V gene are SNHLY and FYNNEI. This CDR3 spans 13 amino acids. This clone was observed a single time. Profiling relied on immunoSEQ multiplex PCR, and the TCRdb table lists in-frame clones only, not all of them. The sample has roughly 92,000 clones; around 86% are singletons. Sequenced input: peripheral blood. This chain uses TRBV2 with TRBJ2-1; perhaps TRBD2 as D (7 bases). This TCR was recovered from a woman of 80 years or more with acute or convalescent COVID-19. CDR3 nucleotides: TGTGCCAGCGTGGCAGGGGAGGGTGATGAGCAGTTCTTC. It yields the protein CASVAGEGDEQFF.